This T cell receptor beta chain stems from a study of human T cells and chemical hapten exposure. Study-wide background: An approximately 2 cm by approximately 2 cm inner upper arm patch received 2% DPC for sensitization.

The CDR3 loop spans 16 amino acids. V lost 5 bases, J lost 4 bases, and 9 bases stayed unmatched. This clonotype was seen at least ten times. A single record per CDR3 protein comes from TCRdb applying MiXCR to the RACE reads. Of a few hundred thousand distinct CDR3 sequences listed, more than 4.5% are singletons. Sample time point: patch test 1, 2 weeks after DPC sensitization. As for treatment: therapeutic diphenylcyclopropenone sensitization with weekly scalp DPC. The rearrangement uses TRBV12-3 or TRBV12-4 and TRBJ2-3, with 10 bases lining up with TRBD2. The sequence was collected from a woman aged 50 to 65 with alopecia areata. Some clones in this sample may be carry-over from other donors' samples. The sample was whole blood, taken in connection with sensitization to the hapten diphenylcyclopropenone (DPC). This chain's CDR3 is CASSPSGRGLADTQYF. The DNA of the CDR3 is TGTGCCAGCAGTCCTAGCGGGAGAGGGCTCGCAGATACGCAGTATTTT.